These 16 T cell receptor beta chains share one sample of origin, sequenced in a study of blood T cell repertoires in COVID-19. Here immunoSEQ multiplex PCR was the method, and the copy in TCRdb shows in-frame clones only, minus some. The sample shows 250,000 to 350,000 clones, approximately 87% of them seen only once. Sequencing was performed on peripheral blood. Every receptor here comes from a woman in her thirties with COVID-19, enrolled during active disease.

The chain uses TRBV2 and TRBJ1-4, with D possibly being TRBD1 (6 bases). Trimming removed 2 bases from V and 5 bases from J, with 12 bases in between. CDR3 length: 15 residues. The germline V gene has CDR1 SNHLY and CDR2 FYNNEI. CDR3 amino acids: CASSESGQLNEKLFF. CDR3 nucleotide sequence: TGTGCCAGCAGTGAATCTGGACAGCTAAATGAAAAACTGTTTTTT.

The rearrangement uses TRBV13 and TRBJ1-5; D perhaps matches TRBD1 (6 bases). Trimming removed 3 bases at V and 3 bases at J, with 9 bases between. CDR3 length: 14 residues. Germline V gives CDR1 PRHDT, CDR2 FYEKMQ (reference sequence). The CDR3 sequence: CASSFGGLNQPQHF. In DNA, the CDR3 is TGTGCCAGCAGCTTCGGGGGGCTCAATCAGCCCCAGCATTTT.

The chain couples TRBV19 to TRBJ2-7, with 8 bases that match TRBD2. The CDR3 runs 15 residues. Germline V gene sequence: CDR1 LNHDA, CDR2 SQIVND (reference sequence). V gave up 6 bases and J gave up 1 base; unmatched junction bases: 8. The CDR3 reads CASSIKSGGSYEQYF. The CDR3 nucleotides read TGTGCCAGTAGCATTAAAAGCGGGGGTTCCTACGAGCAGTACTTC.

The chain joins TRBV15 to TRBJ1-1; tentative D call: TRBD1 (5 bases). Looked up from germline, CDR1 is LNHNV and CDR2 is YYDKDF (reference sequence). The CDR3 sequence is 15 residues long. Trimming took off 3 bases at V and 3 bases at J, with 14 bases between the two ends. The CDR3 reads CATSSRVGVDTEAFF. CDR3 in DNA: TGTGCCACCAGCAGCAGAGTAGGGGTCGACACTGAAGCTTTCTTT.

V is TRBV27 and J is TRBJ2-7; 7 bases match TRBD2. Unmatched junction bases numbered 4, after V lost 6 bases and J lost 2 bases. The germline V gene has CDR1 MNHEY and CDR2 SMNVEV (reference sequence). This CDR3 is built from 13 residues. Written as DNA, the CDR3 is TGTGCCAGCAGACGAGCGGGAACCTACGAGCAGTACTTC. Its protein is CASRRAGTYEQYF.

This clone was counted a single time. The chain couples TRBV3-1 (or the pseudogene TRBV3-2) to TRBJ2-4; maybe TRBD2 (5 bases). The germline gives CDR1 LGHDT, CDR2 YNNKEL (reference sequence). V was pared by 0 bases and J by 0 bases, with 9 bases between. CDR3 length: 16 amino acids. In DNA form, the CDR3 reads TGTGCCAGCAGCCAAGACGGACTTCTAGCCAAAAACATTCAGTACTTC. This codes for CASSQDGLLAKNIQYF.

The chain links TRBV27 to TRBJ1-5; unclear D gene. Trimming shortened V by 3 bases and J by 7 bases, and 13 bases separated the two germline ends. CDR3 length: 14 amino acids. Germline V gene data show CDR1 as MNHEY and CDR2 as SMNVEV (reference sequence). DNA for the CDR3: TGTGCCAGCAGTTTTAGTGCGGGTAGCCAGCCCCAGCATTTT. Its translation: CASSFSAGSQPQHF.

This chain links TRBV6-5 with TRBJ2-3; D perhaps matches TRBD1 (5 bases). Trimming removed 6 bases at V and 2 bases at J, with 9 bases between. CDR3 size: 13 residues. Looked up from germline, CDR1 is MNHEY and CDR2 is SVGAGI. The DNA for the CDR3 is TGTGCCAGCAGCGGACATTCCACAGATACGCAGTATTTT. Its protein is CASSGHSTDTQYF.

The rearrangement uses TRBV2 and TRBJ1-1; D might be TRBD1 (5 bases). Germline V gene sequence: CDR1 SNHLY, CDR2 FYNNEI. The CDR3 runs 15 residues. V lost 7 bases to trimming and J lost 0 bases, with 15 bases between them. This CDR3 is CASKGMGQLNTEAFF. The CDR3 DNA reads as TGTGCCAGCAAGGGTATGGGGCAGTTGAACACTGAAGCTTTCTTT.

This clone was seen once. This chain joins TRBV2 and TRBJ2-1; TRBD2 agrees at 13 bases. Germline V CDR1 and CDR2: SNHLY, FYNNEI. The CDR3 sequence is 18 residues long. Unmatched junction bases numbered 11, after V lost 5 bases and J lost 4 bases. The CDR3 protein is CASSRRTSGRVEYNEQFF. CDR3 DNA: TGTGCCAGCAGTAGACGGACTAGCGGGAGAGTTGAGTACAATGAGCAGTTCTTC.

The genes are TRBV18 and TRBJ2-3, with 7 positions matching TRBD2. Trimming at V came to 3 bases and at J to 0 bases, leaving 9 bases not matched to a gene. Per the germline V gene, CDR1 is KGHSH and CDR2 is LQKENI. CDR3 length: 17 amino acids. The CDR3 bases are TGTGCCAGCTCACCCAGGGCTAGCGGCTCTAGCACAGATACGCAGTATTTT. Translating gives CASSPRASGSSTDTQYF.

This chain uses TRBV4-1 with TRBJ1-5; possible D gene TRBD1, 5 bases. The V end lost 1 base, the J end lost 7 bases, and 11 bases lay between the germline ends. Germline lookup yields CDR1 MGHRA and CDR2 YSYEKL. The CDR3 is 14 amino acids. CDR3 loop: CASSQARVGQPQHF. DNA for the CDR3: TGCGCCAGCAGCCAAGCCAGGGTCGGGCAGCCCCAGCATTTT.

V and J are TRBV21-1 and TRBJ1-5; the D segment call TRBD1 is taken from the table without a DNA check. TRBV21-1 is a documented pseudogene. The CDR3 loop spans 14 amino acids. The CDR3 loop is CASSKKQGNQPQHF. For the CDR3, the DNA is TGTGCCAGCAGCAAAAAACAGGGAAATCAGCCCCAGCATTTT.

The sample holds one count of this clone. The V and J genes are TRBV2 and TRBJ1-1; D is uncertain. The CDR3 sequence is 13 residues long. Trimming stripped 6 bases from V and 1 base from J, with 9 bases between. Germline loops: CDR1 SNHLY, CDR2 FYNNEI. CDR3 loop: CASRVLANTEAFF. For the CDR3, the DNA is TGTGCCAGCAGGGTTCTGGCGAACACTGAAGCTTTCTTT.

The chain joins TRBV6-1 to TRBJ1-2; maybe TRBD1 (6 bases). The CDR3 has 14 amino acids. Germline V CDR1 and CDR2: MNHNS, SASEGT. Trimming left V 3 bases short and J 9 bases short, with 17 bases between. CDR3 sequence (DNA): TGTGCCAGCAGTGATATTGGCAGGGGTAGACGCTACACCTTC. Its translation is CASSDIGRGRRYTF.

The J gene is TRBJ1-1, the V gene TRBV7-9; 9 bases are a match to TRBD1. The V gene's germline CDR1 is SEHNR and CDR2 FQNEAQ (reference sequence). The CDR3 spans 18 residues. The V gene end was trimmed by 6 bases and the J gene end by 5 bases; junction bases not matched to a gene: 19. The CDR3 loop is CASRQSHARTGEGTEAFF. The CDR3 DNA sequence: TGTGCCAGCAGACAGTCGCACGCTAGGACAGGGGAAGGAACTGAAGCTTTCTTT.